This T cell receptor beta chain was profiled in a study of T cell repertoires in cytomegalovirus infection (dated by TCRdb to between 2018 and 2021). Study-wide context: Recently identified HLA-C-restricted CMV epitopes, whose presentation resists viral immunomodulation, were targeted by peptide stimulations together with well-studied HLA-B-restricted epitopes. The HLA type of each donor mattered for the analysis, because public TCR beta signatures pointed to carriage of CMV infection along with the matching HLA type.

Reading from cysteine to phenylalanine, the CDR3 counts 14 amino acids. The read is trimmed to its CDR3 DNA, 42 bases read in frame from base 1. Cut back by 3 bases and 0 bases, the V and J ends lie 5 bases apart. TCRdb names Illumina HiSeq 1500 as the instrument used. Through fastp at Q25 and MiXCR, TCRdb rebuilt clones from the public reads, retaining in-frame beta chains. Each entry merges the rows of one CDR3 protein and shows their most common DNA and genes. Across this sample there are some 940,000 distinct CDR3 sequences, with approximately 30% seen only once. The top ten constitute about an eighth of the sample. In its sample, this clonotype was seen a few times. Its cognate antigen has yet to be identified. No much larger clone exists at a distance of one base, and base qualities are not known. This sample's treatment or condition label indicates: in vitro stimulation with specific CMV peptide epitopes to enrich CMV-specific T cells.

Study-level results and caveats: In the ex vivo response, HLA-C-restricted CMV-specific TCR beta clonotypes were dominant, and in two of eight donors the single most frequent clonotype came from this HLA-C-restricted group. In both this cohort and an independent cohort of some 380 donors, the cumulative frequency of public TCR beta family members distinguished carriers of CMV infection plus the relevant HLA type.

Sequencing was performed on cultured CD8+ T cells from PBMCs, taken from culture after CMV antigen stimulation. The receptor was derived from a human donor in good health (CMV status not recorded). Some clones in this sample may be carry-over from other donors' samples. The V gene is TRBV12-3 or TRBV12-4 and the J gene is TRBJ2-2, with the D segment identity uncertain. The DNA reads as follows: TGTGCCAGCAGTTTGGTAACGAACACCGGGGAGCTGTTTTTT. It codes for CASSLVTNTGELFF.